This TCR beta chain was captured by sequencing in a study of OX40 agonist ivuxolimab in advanced cancers. Overall study: Subjects had a mean age of about 57 years, with a range of about 23 to 79; just over 80% were male. Patients with prior anti-PD-1, anti-PD-L1 or anti-CTLA-4 therapy were eligible; approximately 40% had some.

Of note for this clone: The antigen remains unidentified.

CDR1 is SGHAT, CDR2 FQNNGV, per germline. This CDR3 contains 13 residues. The V gene end was trimmed by 2 bases and the J gene end by 8 bases; junction bases not matched to a gene: 5. This table comes from immunoSEQ multiplex PCR, and its TCRdb copy is limited to in-frame clones, with some not included. The sample yields approximately 65,000 clones, roughly nine tenths seen once. The study's findings and limits: On average, CD8+ T cells had more expanded clones than CD4+.

V usage is TRBV11-2 and J usage is TRBJ1-2; 7 bases match TRBD1. This specimen was CD4+ or CD8+ T cells sorted from blood, taken in a trial of the OX40 agonist ivuxolimab. This receptor was identified in an adult with an advanced solid tumor such as melanoma, head and neck, liver or kidney cancer. The CDR3 nucleotides read TGTGCCAGCAGCTTATGGGACAGCCGAGGCTACACCTTC. As protein: CASSLWDSRGYTF.